These 6 T cell receptor beta chains were sequenced from one sample in a study of beta chain features in type 1 diabetes. As every portion of the isolated RNA was reverse transcribed, the sequencing read expressed TCRB transcripts. Using immunoSEQ multiplex PCR, the repertoire was profiled, and TCRdb retains in-frame clones only, with some absent. The table shows some 150,000 clones, with 6.9% occurring only once. Sequencing was carried out using central memory CD4+ T cells from blood. Every receptor here comes from a woman younger than 45 in good health.

This clone was counted at least ten times. V is TRBV7-2 and J is TRBJ2-3; 7 bases fit TRBD1. From germline, CDR1 is SGHTA and CDR2 FQGNSA. V shed 5 bases, J shed 2 bases, and the junction held 7 bases outside the gene matches. CDR3 length: 15 amino acids. The CDR3 DNA sequence: TGTGCCAGCAGCACCCGGACAGGAATCACAGATACGCAGTATTTT. It specifies CASSTRTGITDTQYF.

The chain is built from TRBV27 and TRBJ2-1; TRBD2 agrees at 7 bases. Germline CDR1 and CDR2: MNHEY and SMNVEV (reference sequence). This CDR3 is built from 18 residues. The junction had 18 bases not matched to a gene; V was cut back by 1 base and J by 9 bases. As DNA, the CDR3 is TGTGCCAGCAGTTTATGGTCTAGCGGACCCGGTAGGGTTGTTGAGCAGTTCTTC. The encoded protein is CASSLWSSGPGRVVEQFF.

V and J are TRBV28 and TRBJ2-1; D is unresolved. Deletions cut 5 bases from V and 5 bases from J, with 10 bases between. This CDR3 comprises 13 residues. Germline assignment: CDR1 MDHEN and CDR2 SYDVKM. CDR3 DNA sequence: TGTGCCAGCAGTGAATACTTCAACAATGAGCAGTTCTTC. Translated: CASSEYFNNEQFF.

J is TRBJ1-4 and V is TRBV28; 11 bases agree with TRBD1. CDR1 MDHEN and CDR2 SYDVKM come from the germline V gene. J gave up 9 bases and V 6 bases, and 3 bases lay outside the gene matches. The CDR3 runs to 13 residues. DNA for the CDR3: TGTGCCAGCAGCGGGACAGGGGGGCAAAAACTGTTTTTT. Its translation: CASSGTGGQKLFF.

The chain carries TRBV28 and TRBJ1-1; 9 positions agree with TRBD1. The CDR3 has 14 amino acids. V lost 8 bases, J lost 9 bases, and 13 bases stayed unmatched. Germline V lookup: CDR1 MDHEN, CDR2 SYDVKM. CDR3 in DNA: TGTGCCAGCTACACACAGGGGGCGAATTCCCAAGCTTTCTTT. This codes for CASYTQGANSQAFF.

The chain links TRBV18 to TRBJ2-3; D remains ambiguous. The CDR3 is 14 residues long. Trimming left V 2 bases short and J 6 bases short, with 12 bases between. Germline CDR1 reads KGHSH; CDR2 reads LQKENI. The CDR3 loop reads CASSPFYERDTQYF. CDR3 in DNA: TGTGCCAGCTCACCATTTTACGAACGGGATACGCAGTATTTT.